The 2 T cell receptor beta chains listed next were all sequenced from one sample in a study of T-cell memory formation after mild COVID-19. TCRdb re-derived calls from the 5' RACE reads in MiXCR, one entry per CDR3 protein. The table lists tens of thousands of distinct CDR3 sequences, over 13% of them singletons. The sample was PBMCs or a T cell subset sorted from them (not recorded which). These receptors were collected from a man between 18 and 35 years old who had mild COVID-19 (a few samples of this study predate the infection). Cell type and time point are not known.

The chain recombines TRBV3-1 with TRBJ2-3; 7 bases agree with TRBD1. CDR1 and CDR2 (germline): LGHDT, YNNKEL (reference sequence). The CDR3 sequence is 15 residues long. The trim removed 1 base at V and 4 bases at J, leaving 5 bases unmatched. The CDR3 protein is CASSQGQGIADTQYF. In DNA, the CDR3 is TGTGCCAGCAGCCAAGGACAGGGAATCGCAGATACGCAGTATTTT.

The chain couples TRBV10-3 to TRBJ2-1; D ambiguous. The germline gives CDR1 ENHRY, CDR2 SYGVKD. CDR3 length: 12 amino acids. V was clipped by 2 bases and J by 10 bases, with 9 bases between them. CDR3 sequence (DNA): TGTGCCATCAGTGAGGCCTATCAAGAGCAGTTCTTC. The encoded protein is CAISEAYQEQFF.